These T cell receptor beta chains were read from a single sample in a study of blood T cell repertoires in COVID-19. Only in-frame clones appear in the TCRdb table, and some are missing; sequencing was by immunoSEQ multiplex PCR. The sample carries fewer than 110,000 clones, over 75% recorded once. The sequenced material came from peripheral blood. The source of these receptors is a woman in her twenties or thirties with acute or convalescent COVID-19. Both conserved end residues are part of each CDR3. Each record gives: clone size, CDR3 length, V gene, D gene, J gene, CDR3 protein, CDR3 DNA. A D gene is named only where the DNA matches it firmly. Clone size is stated in some rows and not others, as once, few, many or a class when expanded.

.	15	TRBV2	TRBD1	TRBJ2-1	CASSEGGGTGGEQFF	TGTGCCAGCAGTGAAGGGGGTGGGACAGGCGGTGAGCAGTTCTTC
.	14	TRBV7-8	.	TRBJ1-1	CASNSGHQNTEAFF	TGTGCCAGCAATTCGGGACACCAGAACACTGAAGCTTTCTTT
.	13	TRBV5-1	TRBD1	TRBJ2-5	CASSGQGQETQYF	TGCGCCAGCAGCGGACAGGGTCAAGAGACCCAGTACTTC
.	14	TRBV27	.	TRBJ2-7	CASSFQGSSYEQYF	TGTGCCAGCAGTTTTCAGGGAAGCTCCTACGAGCAGTACTTC
once	17	TRBV4-2	TRBD2	TRBJ2-1	CASSQATSGGSYNEQFF	TGTGCCAGCAGCCAAGCGACTAGCGGGGGGTCCTACAATGAGCAGTTCTTC
.	14	TRBV7-9	.	TRBJ2-7	CASSTPGHTYEQYF	TGTGCCAGCAGCACCCCGGGACACACCTACGAGCAGTACTTC
.	14	TRBV7-2	TRBD2	TRBJ2-2	CASSLSPGGGELFF	TGTGCCAGCAGCTTATCTCCGGGGGGCGGGGAGCTGTTTTTT
.	16	TRBV5-1	.	TRBJ1-1	CASSLAGTIMNTEAFF	TGCGCCAGCAGCTTGGCCGGGACAATCATGAACACTGAAGCTTTCTTT
.	16	TRBV4-1	TRBD1	TRBJ2-2	CASSPYGTANTGELFF	TGCGCCAGCAGCCCCTACGGGACAGCGAACACCGGGGAGCTGTTTTTT
.	15	TRBV18	TRBD2	TRBJ2-3	CASSPGLAELDTQYF	TGTGCCAGCTCACCGGGACTAGCGGAACTAGATACGCAGTATTTT
.	15	TRBV11-3	.	TRBJ2-2	CASSFRTVNTGELFF	TGTGCCAGCAGCTTCCGGACAGTGAACACCGGGGAGCTGTTTTTT